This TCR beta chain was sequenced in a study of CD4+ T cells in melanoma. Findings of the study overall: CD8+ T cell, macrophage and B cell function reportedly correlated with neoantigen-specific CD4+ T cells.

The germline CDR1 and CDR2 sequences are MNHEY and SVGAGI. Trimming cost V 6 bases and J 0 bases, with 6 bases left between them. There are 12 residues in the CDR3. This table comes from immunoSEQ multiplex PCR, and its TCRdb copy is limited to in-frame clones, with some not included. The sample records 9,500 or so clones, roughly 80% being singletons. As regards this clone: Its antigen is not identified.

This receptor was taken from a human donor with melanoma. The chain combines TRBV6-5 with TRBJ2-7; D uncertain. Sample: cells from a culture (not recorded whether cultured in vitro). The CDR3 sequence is CASRTSSYEQYF. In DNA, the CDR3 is TGTGCCAGCAGAACGAGCTCCTACGAGCAGTACTTC.